These 18 T cell receptor beta chains originate from one sample sequenced in a study of breast tumors, draining lymph nodes, adjacent tissues. TCRdb fed the multiplex PCR reads into MiXCR, producing one record per CDR3 protein. The sample carries approximately 22,000 distinct CDR3 sequences, about 30% recorded once. The sequencing sample was made of breast tumor tissue. Receptors originate from a female donor with breast cancer. Some clones in this sample may be carry-over from other donors' samples.

This clonotype was seen many times. In nucleotides, the CDR3 is TGTGCCAGCAGTTTTGGCAATCAGCCCCAGCATTTT. It encodes CASSFGNQPQHF. This rearrangement joins TRBV12-3 or TRBV12-4 to TRBJ1-5, with D uncertain. V lost 3 bases to trimming and J lost 2 bases, with 2 bases between them. This CDR3 region has 12 residues.

The chain joins TRBV20-1 to TRBJ2-1; TRBD2 aligns across 11 bases. With 6 bases clipped from V and 3 bases from J, the junction kept 4 bases outside the gene matches. CDR3 length equals 14 residues. Germline V gives CDR1 DFQATT, CDR2 SNEGSKA (reference sequence). CDR3 sequence (DNA): TGCAGTGCCGCCGGGACTAGCGGCTACAATGAGCAGTTCTTC. Amino acid sequence: CSAAGTSGYNEQFF.

V gene TRBV5-6 combines with J gene TRBJ1-3; no clear D. The CDR3 covers 15 residues. V lost 3 bases to trimming and J lost 8 bases, with 18 bases between them. Germline CDR1 is SGHDT and CDR2 is YYEEEE. Here the CDR3 reads CASSWWGGSGDTIYF. DNA of the CDR3: TGTGCCAGCAGCTGGTGGGGTGGCTCGGGAGACACCATATATTTT.

This clonotype is deemed medium-sized (0.01 to 0.1%). V and J are TRBV7-2 and TRBJ2-1; TRBD2 aligns across 12 bases. V was clipped by 5 bases and J by 8 bases; unmatched bases: 13. The length of the CDR3 is 17 residues. Germline lookup yields CDR1 SGHTA and CDR2 FQGNSA. CDR3 region: CASSQLTASGRGYEQFF. The CDR3 nucleotides are TGTGCCAGCAGCCAGCTTACCGCTAGCGGGAGGGGGTATGAGCAGTTCTTC.

This clonotype was seen many times. This chain links TRBV15 with TRBJ2-1; 13 bases align to TRBD2. The CDR3 loop spans 17 amino acids. The J segment lost 5 bases and the V segment lost 3 bases, leaving 7 bases of the junction unmatched. CDR1 is LNHNV, CDR2 YYDKDF, per germline (reference sequence). In nucleotides, the CDR3 is TGTGCCACCAGCAGCCCGACTAGCGGGAGGATCAACAATGAGCAGTTCTTC. This codes for CATSSPTSGRINNEQFF.

This clonotype was seen only once. CDR3: CASSGGSTDTQYF. CDR3 nucleotides: TGTGCCAGCAGTGGAGGCAGCACAGATACGCAGTATTTT. The V call is TRBV2, the J call TRBJ2-3; D is ambiguous. Trimming shortened V by 4 bases and J by 0 bases, and 5 bases separated the two germline ends. The CDR3 runs to 13 residues. Germline assignment: CDR1 SNHLY and CDR2 FYNNEI.

The chain combines TRBV14 with TRBJ1-1; no definite D call. V lost 2 bases, J lost 5 bases, and 15 bases lay in between. Per the germline V gene, CDR1 is SGHDN and CDR2 is FVKESK. The CDR3 is 15 residues long. The CDR3 nucleotides read TGTGCCAGCAGCCAACGGGTCGGTACTTGGACTGAAGCTTTCTTT. Translation gives CASSQRVGTWTEAFF. The full variable domain, with the rest looked up from reference TRBV14 and TRBJ1-1, is EAGVTQFPSHSVIEKGQTVTLRCDPISGHDNLYWYRRVMGKEIKFLLHFVKESKQDESGMPNNRFLAERTGGTYSTLKVQPAELEDSGVYFCASSQRVGTWTEAFFGQGTRLTVV.

A note on this clonotype: A much larger clone differs from this one at a single base, so this may be a read error. The rearrangement uses TRBV28 and TRBJ2-7, with D perhaps TRBD2 (7 bases). This CDR3 spans 14 amino acids. The V end lost 8 bases, the J end lost 4 bases, and 18 bases lay between the germline ends. Germline V lookup: CDR1 MDHEN, CDR2 SYDVKM. This chain's CDR3 is CASRLRGARYEQYF. CDR3 sequence (DNA): TGTGCCAGCCGACTACGGGGGGCGCGGTACGAGCAGTACTTC.

This chain links TRBV13 with TRBJ1-5, with unresolved D. The V gene's germline CDR1 is PRHDT and CDR2 FYEKMQ (reference sequence). The CDR3 is 13 residues long. Trimming took off 6 bases at V and 3 bases at J, with 9 bases between the two ends. Written as DNA, the CDR3 is TGTGCCAGCAGTGAAGCAGTCAATCAGCCCCAGCATTTT. Translated, it gives CASSEAVNQPQHF.

This clonotype was seen many times. The chain carries TRBV3-1 and TRBJ2-2, with a weak D call TRBD1 (5 bases). The CDR3 contains 11 residues. CDR1 and CDR2 from the germline V gene are LGHDT and YNNKEL (reference sequence). The CDR3 DNA reads as TGTGCAGTAGGGGACACCGGGGAGCTGTTTTTT. Protein product: CAVGDTGELFF.

V gene TRBV5-1 combines with J gene TRBJ1-4, with D unresolved. Trimming removed 0 bases from V and 0 bases from J, with 9 bases in between. The CDR3 has 16 residues. Germline V gives CDR1 SGHRS, CDR2 YFSETQ. The CDR3 sequence is CASSLAGGSTNEKLFF. The CDR3 DNA reads as TGCGCCAGCAGCTTGGCGGGAGGCTCAACTAATGAAAAACTGTTTTTT.

This chain joins TRBV24-1 and TRBJ2-1; D gene unclear. CDR3 length equals 16 residues. The germline CDR1 and CDR2 sequences are KGHDR and SFDVKD. With 4 bases removed from V and 5 bases from J, the gap between germline ends came to 17 bases. CDR3 DNA sequence: TGTGCCACCAGTGACCAGGATAGCCCATTGGACAATGAGCAGTTCTTC. This translates into CATSDQDSPLDNEQFF.

This clonotype was observed many times. This chain links TRBV10-3 with TRBJ1-2; weak D call: TRBD1 (5 bases). Trimming left V 6 bases short and J 6 bases short, with 14 bases between. The CDR3 covers 13 residues. Looked up from germline, CDR1 is ENHRY and CDR2 is SYGVKD. For the CDR3, the DNA is TGTGCCATCAGCGACGGACCGGGGGATGGCTACACCTTC. Encoded protein: CAISDGPGDGYTF.

This clonotype has a count of ten or more. The gene calls are TRBV6-6 and TRBJ1-4; the D gene is possibly TRBD1 (5 bases). The CDR3 spans 14 residues. Deletions cut 7 bases from V and 4 bases from J, with 13 bases between. The germline V gene has CDR1 MNHNY and CDR2 SVGAGI (reference sequence). CDR3 sequence: CASTRQGYNEKLFF. CDR3 sequence (DNA): TGTGCCAGCACCCGGCAGGGATATAATGAAAAACTGTTTTTT.

The table lists this clonotype with many counts. The chain joins TRBV28 to TRBJ2-1, with 10 bases matching TRBD2. The V gene end was trimmed by 7 bases and the J gene end by 5 bases; junction bases not matched to a gene: 11. CDR3 length: 16 amino acids. Germline loops: CDR1 MDHEN, CDR2 SYDVKM. CDR3 DNA: TGTGCCAGCAATCCTGGTAGCGGGAGGTATCACAATGAGCAGTTCTTC. As protein: CASNPGSGRYHNEQFF.

Note on this clonotype: A single base separates this from a much larger clone, so it may be a read error. The chain is built from TRBV25-1 and TRBJ1-2; D remains ambiguous. This CDR3 region has 13 residues. Germline CDR1 MGHDK, CDR2 SYGVNS. CDR3 amino acids: CVSSEGSNYGYTF. CDR3 nucleotide sequence: TGTGTCAGCAGTGAAGGGAGTAACTATGGCTACACCTTC.

By sample share, this clonotype is medium-sized. The chain combines TRBV5-8 with TRBJ1-2; D is possibly TRBD1 (6 bases). Per the germline V gene, CDR1 is SGHTS and CDR2 is YDEGEE. Between the trimmed V and J ends, which lost 4 bases and 8 bases, there was a span of 15 bases. CDR3 length: 13 residues. CDR3 residues: CASSPQQGAGYTF. DNA of the CDR3: TGTGCCAGCAGCCCACAACAGGGAGCCGGCTACACCTTC.

Concerning this clonotype: Since the CDR3 does not end with the conserved phenylalanine or tryptophan, this likely comes from a read error. This sequence joins TRBV28 and TRBJ2-1, with D possibly called TRBD1 or TRBD2 (5 bases each). The CDR3 runs to 16 residues. V lost 1 base, J lost 3 bases, and 13 bases lay in between. The germline gives CDR1 MDHEN, CDR2 SYDVKM. The CDR3 sequence is CASSLSGRRIYNEQFL. The CDR3 DNA reads as TGTGCCAGCAGTTTATCGGGGCGCAGGATCTACAATGAGCAGTTCCTC.